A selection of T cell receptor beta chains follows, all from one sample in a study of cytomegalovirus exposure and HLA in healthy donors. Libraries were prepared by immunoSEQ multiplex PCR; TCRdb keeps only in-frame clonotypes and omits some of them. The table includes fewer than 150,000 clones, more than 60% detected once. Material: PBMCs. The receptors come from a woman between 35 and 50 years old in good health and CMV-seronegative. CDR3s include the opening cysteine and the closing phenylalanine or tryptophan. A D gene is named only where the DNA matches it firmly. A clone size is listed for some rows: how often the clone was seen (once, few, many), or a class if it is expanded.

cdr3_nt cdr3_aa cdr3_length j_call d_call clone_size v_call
TGTGCCAGCAGCGCCCGGGACAGGGTCGGCACTTGGCAGTACTTC CASSARDRVGTWQYF 15 TRBJ2-7 . . TRBV21-1
TGTGCCAGCAGCCAAGGGAGTTGGGACGAGCAGTACTTC CASSQGSWDEQYF 13 TRBJ2-7 . . TRBV6-6
TGTGCCAGCAGGGAACAGAACACTGAAGCTTTCTTT CASREQNTEAFF 12 TRBJ1-1 . . TRBV2
TGCGCCAGCAGCGTTAGCGTCCGAGAGACCCAGTACTTC CASSVSVRETQYF 13 TRBJ2-5 . . TRBV5-1
TGTGCCAGCCTCCCTAGCGGGAGGAGGGCCTACAATGAGCAGTTCTTC CASLPSGRRAYNEQFF 16 TRBJ2-1 TRBD2 . TRBV27
TGTGCCAGCAGCAAGAGGCTCGCGAGGGCCTCGCATACCTACGAGCAGTACTTC CASSKRLARASHTYEQYF 18 TRBJ2-7 . . TRBV21-1
TGTGCCAGCAGCTTAGTAGGAGTTAACACTGAAGCTTTCTTT CASSLVGVNTEAFF 14 TRBJ1-1 . . TRBV11-2
TGCGCCAGCAGCACCGGGACTAGCGGGGGCTACGAGCAGTACTTC CASSTGTSGGYEQYF 15 TRBJ2-7 TRBD2 . TRBV5-1
TGTGCCAGCAGAGGACAGGGATACGGAAACACCATATATTTT CASRGQGYGNTIYF 14 TRBJ1-3 TRBD1 . TRBV6-5
TGTGCCTGGACCCCCGGGACTCCGGTTTACGAGCAGTACTTC CAWTPGTPVYEQYF 14 TRBJ2-7 . . TRBV30
TGCGCCAGCAGCCCCCAAGGTTACAGCAACACTGAAGCTTTCTTT CASSPQGYSNTEAFF 15 TRBJ1-1 . few TRBV4-1
TGTGCCAGCAGCAGGGGAGCGGGAGGCCCTCTATACAATGAGCAGTTCTTC CASSRGAGGPLYNEQFF 17 TRBJ2-1 TRBD2 . TRBV7-3
TGTGCCAGCAGTGAAGGACAGGTTTACACCTACGAGCAGTACTTC CASSEGQVYTYEQYF 15 TRBJ2-7 . . TRBV2
TGCGCCAGCAGCTTGGTAACGGGAGGGCTCTTTAATGAGCAGTTCTTC CASSLVTGGLFNEQFF 16 TRBJ2-1 TRBD2 . TRBV5-1
TGTGCCAGCAGCTTAGGCCGGGGGGGGGCCTATGGCTACACCTTC CASSLGRGGAYGYTF 15 TRBJ1-2 . . TRBV7-2
TGCGCCAGCAGCTTGGCTCAGGGAGGACATTCACCCCTCCACTTT CASSLAQGGHSPLHF 15 TRBJ1-6 . . TRBV5-1
TGTGCCAGCAGCTTAGGACAGCTGCGGGAGACCCAGTACTTC CASSLGQLRETQYF 14 TRBJ2-5 . few TRBV7-2
TGTGCCAGCAGCCCGCTCGGTCTTGCAACTATCGGGAAAAACACCTTC CASSPLGLATIGKNTF 16 TRBJ1-2 . few TRBV5-6
TGTGCCAGCAGTGAAGCGGACAGGGGGCTAGACGAGCAGTACTTC CASSEADRGLDEQYF 15 TRBJ2-7 TRBD1 . TRBV2
TGTGCCAGCAGCTTAACAGGGGGCGCGAACACCGGGGAGCTGTTTTTT CASSLTGGANTGELFF 16 TRBJ2-2 TRBD1 . TRBV7-3
TGTGCCAGCAGCTTTTCCACAGGGGAGACTGAAGCTTTCTTT CASSFSTGETEAFF 14 TRBJ1-1 TRBD1 . TRBV11-2
TGTTCCAGCAGCCCACAAACCTACGAGCAGTACTTC CSSSPQTYEQYF 12 TRBJ2-7 . . TRBV7-9
TGTGCCAGCAGTCCCGGGACAGCCCCTAACTATGGCTACACCTTC CASSPGTAPNYGYTF 15 TRBJ1-2 TRBD1 . TRBV6-5
TGTGCCAGCAGCCGCGGGACAGTAAATTCACCCCTCCACTTT CASSRGTVNSPLHF 14 TRBJ1-6 TRBD1 . TRBV14
TGTGCCAGCAGCGTAGTGGGGGCAGGCTACAATGAGCAGTTCTTC CASSVVGAGYNEQFF 15 TRBJ2-1 . . TRBV9
TGTGCCAGCAGCTTGGAGACAGGGCTGACCGGGGAGCTGTTTTTT CASSLETGLTGELFF 15 TRBJ2-2 TRBD1 few TRBV5-5
TGTGCCAGCACCCCCCGAGGCGGCCTAAGAGCGACCCAGTACTTC CASTPRGGLRATQYF 15 TRBJ2-5 . . TRBV27
TGCGCCAGCAGTGAGGAGGGGGTATACGAGCAGTACTTC CASSEEGVYEQYF 13 TRBJ2-7 . few TRBV10-2
TGTGCCATCAGAGGGGACACAGATACGCAGTATTTT CAIRGDTDTQYF 12 TRBJ2-3 . . TRBV10-3
TGTGCCAGCAGCTACGACTTTAGCACCGGGGAGCTGTTTTTT CASSYDFSTGELFF 14 TRBJ2-2 . . TRBV7-3
TGTGCCATCAGTGAGGAGCCTAGGGGGTCCTACGAGCAGTACTTC CAISEEPRGSYEQYF 15 TRBJ2-7 . . TRBV10-3
TGTGCCAGCACGCAGGGGGCTCGGACCGGGGAGCTGTTTTTT CASTQGARTGELFF 14 TRBJ2-2 TRBD1 few TRBV6-6
TGTGCCAGCAGGGGACCGGGACAAACCTCCTACGAGCAGTACTTC CASRGPGQTSYEQYF 15 TRBJ2-7 . . TRBV7-2
TGTGCCAGCAGTTTGTCCAGGTTCAACGAGCAGTACTTC CASSLSRFNEQYF 13 TRBJ2-7 . . TRBV27
TGCGCCAGCAGCTGGGTGTCTGGAATCGGGAATACTGAAGCTTTCTTT CASSWVSGIGNTEAFF 16 TRBJ1-1 . . TRBV5-1
TGTGCCAGCAGCTTAGATAGTAGGACAGGGAGGGTGGAGCAGTACTTC CASSLDSRTGRVEQYF 16 TRBJ2-7 . . TRBV11-2